This T cell receptor beta chain was sequenced during a study of T cells in Graves' hyperthyroidism and ophthalmopathy (dated by TCRdb to about 2019). Notes on the research overall: Peripheral blood was sampled at the time of initial diagnosis, prior to any treatment. A discovery cohort of roughly 100 patients, approximately 45 with Graves' ophthalmopathy and 57 with stable Graves' hyperthyroidism, was used to find distinguishing TCR V-J signatures. Prospective prediction of ophthalmopathy was tested in an independent validation cohort of approximately 19 hyperthyroidism patients and around 16 patients who later progressed to ophthalmopathy. The roughly 90 discovery patients were divided at random into training and test sets in a 7:3 ratio. In addition, the study compared T-cell repertoires in thyroid tissue and in blood from six Graves' hyperthyroidism patients. After blood sampling, hyperthyroidism patients were treated with methimazole at a starting dose of 30 mg daily, and ophthalmopathy patients were treated with high-dose intravenous methylprednisolone. The paper describes TCR Vbeta CDR3 sequencing of about 140 peripheral blood samples, made up of 40 to 45 ophthalmopathy patients, approximately 76 hyperthyroidism patients and 17 progressor patients. Paper-wide results and their limitations: In validation, progression to ophthalmopathy was predicted by the model with about 70% sensitivity and roughly 76% specificity, a median of roughly 6.4 months before onset. Sample size was not statistically predetermined, and investigators were not blinded to group allocation. Blood samples also contained most of the expanded thyroid clonotypes (frequency above 0.001), which suggests that blood repertoires may reflect thyroid immune responses. A model built on a 13 V-J signature distinguished ophthalmopathy from stable hyperthyroidism, reaching roughly 88% sensitivity and around 81% specificity in cross-validation and 80%/75% in testing.

Between the V and J ends, shortened by 6 bases and 11 bases respectively, the junction contains 14 bases. Looking up the germline V gene yields CDR1 SNHLY and CDR2 FYNNEI. Including cysteine and phenylalanine, the CDR3 has 13 amino acids. CDR3 DNA is the only sequence kept; it has 39 bases, read in frame from the first base. In the ophthalmopathy patients, disease was moderately to severely active, with a Clinical Activity Score of 3 or more, a NOSPECS grade of 4 or more, and a duration of less than 3 months. Any patient with an uncontrolled infection, another autoimmune disease, pregnancy or lactation was excluded. Clinical symptoms, serum thyroxine and TRAb, thyroid ultrasound, and orbital computed tomography formed the basis for the diagnoses. PBMCs were isolated from 10 ml of fresh peripheral blood by Ficoll-Paque density gradient centrifugation. Trizol reagent was used to extract total RNA, and RNA quality was then checked on an Agilent 2100 Bioanalyzer.

Amplification of TCR beta CDR3 regions was carried out from RNA transcripts. The TCR CDR3 was subjected to a first round of RT-PCR using the HTBI primer set and the Qiagen OneStep RT-PCR kit. The libraries were constructed in a second round of multiplex PCR and then size-selected and purified. The libraries were sequenced on an Illumina HiSeq2000 using paired-end 100 bp reads. In the source study's methods: SOAPnuke was used to process the raw data, with reads discarded if the reads contained adapters or uncalled bases, had a mean Phred below 15, or lacked an exact constant-primer or identifier match. COPE v1.2.5 was used to merge high-quality paired reads, and clonotypes were defined as unique nucleotide sequences. Clonotypes were aligned to IMGT TRBV, TRBD and TRBJ reference segments using MiTCR v1.1. Only V-J combinations with frequency above 0.0001, covering about 99% of repertoires, were analysed. A TCS score was defined as the ratio of F50 (clonal expansion) to E x V (chaos), with BLOSUM62-based TCRdist applied between CDR3 peptides within each V-J. Welch's t-statistics and random forest reduced fewer than 550 V-J features to 13, which were used in a naive Bayes classifier (R e1071). TCRdb reanalyzed the raw reads on its own, using fastp at Q25 for trimming and MiXCR for clone calling, and kept in-frame beta chains. Rows with one shared CDR3 protein collapse into an entry with the most common genes and DNA. The V and J calls were not made by the authors but by TCRdb's processing. In this sample the table shows hundreds of thousands of distinct CDR3 sequences, roughly 21% of which occur a single time. Roughly 47% of the sample rests with the top ten.

This clonotype was seen repeatedly, ten times or more. Its antigen target is currently unknown. There are no base qualities to consult, and no much larger clone falls within one base. The rearrangement joined TRBV2 to TRBJ1-6; D gene: possibly TRBD1, on 6 matching bases. Sequenced input: blood. This TCR was recovered from a man aged 35-49 years with Graves' ophthalmopathy. At the DNA level, the sequence is TGTGCCAGCAGAAACAGGGCAGGCACACCCCTCCACTTT. It is translated as CASRNRAGTPLHF.